This TCR beta chain was recorded in a study of cytotoxic CD8 clonotypes in ibrutinib-treated CLL (dated by TCRdb to the early 2020s). Background on the whole study: The cohort had 11 relapsed/refractory and some 15 treatment-naive patients; some 17 were IGHV unmutated. Responses were partial in 24 patients and complete in 2; after median approximately 67 months follow-up, around 14 stayed in remission and roughly twelve progressed. Response samples were taken after a median of roughly 12 months on treatment, ranging from 6 to 36 months. On average, each sample yielded roughly 250,000 productive templates and around 98,000 productive rearrangements. Longitudinal samples were available for about 30% of the roughly 86 trial participants. Cryopreserved peripheral blood mononuclear cells were collected before treatment, at response, and at either disease progression or sustained remission. Every sample from remission and from progressive disease was obtained while the patients were still on ibrutinib.

The paper as a whole reports these results and caveats: Baseline clonality exceeded that of age-matched healthy donors and correlated strongly with circulating CD8+ T-cell counts. Clonality increased at ibrutinib response, stayed stable in sustained remission, and fell back toward baseline at progression. Sustained-remission and progressing patients did not have matched sampling times, and lymph node repertoires were not examined. Public clonotypes were rare and either shrank or stayed stable during treatment, and the rise in clonality at ibrutinib response reflected expansion of private clonotypes.

On a MiSeq, deep resolution sequencing aimed for a depth between 1 in 1 million and 1 in 200,000 T cells, with each clonotype covered approximately 10x on average. The immunoSEQ hsTCRB Kit was used to generate TCR beta libraries. Per the original workflow: Data were analyzed with ImmunoSEQ Data Assistant and ImmunoSEQ Analyzer, with V, D and J genes assigned per IMGT definitions. Clonality, which ranges from 0 to 1, was calculated as one minus the normalized Shannon entropy of productive rearrangement frequencies. Only overrepresented clonotypes making up at least 0.05% of the repertoire of each patient were included in the public clonotype analysis. Repertoires from about a dozen age-matched healthy donors in immuneACCESS were used as clonality controls. Here the immuneACCESS table is served through TCRdb, limited to in-frame sequences with V and J called. Missing clones are a known gap in these copies; in checked studies unresolved V genes cover under half, and the rest lacks a known reason. V, J and clone size derive from that table, while D and trimming were established from the DNA sequence. The sample data list 160,000 or so clones, and 81% of these were observed just once. Together, the top ten hold roughly 1.9% of the sample.

The time point label, read with the paper, signifies: approximately 11 months on ibrutinib. For TCR beta library preparation, around 1.8 micrograms of genomic DNA were extracted from the cryopreserved PBMCs. High-throughput TCR beta sequencing was performed on longitudinal blood samples from CLL patients receiving ibrutinib monotherapy. The patients were enrolled in a single-center, open-label phase 2 trial of ibrutinib monotherapy. In regard to this clone: Which antigen it targets is not known. Base qualities are missing; no much larger clone stands one base away.

The germline V and J ends show losses of 4 bases and 1 base respectively, and no gene match explains 3 bases of the junction. The germline V gene specifies MDHEN as CDR1 and SYDVKM as CDR2. Including cysteine and phenylalanine, the CDR3 has 14 amino acids. Only CDR3 DNA remains: 42 bases, in frame from the first base. The sequences come from PBMCs, collected after 12 months of ibrutinib treatment. Recombination connected TRBV28 to TRBJ1-1, and TRBD1 matches 7 of the central bases. The clonotype originates from a human donor with chronic lymphocytic leukemia. The bases read TGTGCCAGCAGTTCACGACAGGGGAACACTGAAGCTTTCTTT. Translated, it gives CASSSRQGNTEAFF. With all but the CDR3 taken from the reference TRBV28 and TRBJ1-1 genes, the full variable domain is: DVKVTQSSRYLVKRTGEKVFLECVQDMDHENMFWYRQDPGLGLRLIYFSYDVKMKEKGDIPEGYSVSREKKERFSLILESASTNQTSMYLCASSSRQGNTEAFFGQGTRLTVV.